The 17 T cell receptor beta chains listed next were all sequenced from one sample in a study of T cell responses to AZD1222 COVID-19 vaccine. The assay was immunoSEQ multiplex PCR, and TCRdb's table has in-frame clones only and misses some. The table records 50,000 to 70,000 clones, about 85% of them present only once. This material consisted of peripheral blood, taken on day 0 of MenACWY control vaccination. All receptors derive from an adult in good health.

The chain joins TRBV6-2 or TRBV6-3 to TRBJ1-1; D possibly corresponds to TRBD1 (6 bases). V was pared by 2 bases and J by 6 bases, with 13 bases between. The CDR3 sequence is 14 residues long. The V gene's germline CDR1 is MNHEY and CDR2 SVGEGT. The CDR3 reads CASSYGGRRSEAFF. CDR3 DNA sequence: TGTGCCAGCAGTTACGGGGGGCGAAGGTCTGAAGCTTTCTTT.

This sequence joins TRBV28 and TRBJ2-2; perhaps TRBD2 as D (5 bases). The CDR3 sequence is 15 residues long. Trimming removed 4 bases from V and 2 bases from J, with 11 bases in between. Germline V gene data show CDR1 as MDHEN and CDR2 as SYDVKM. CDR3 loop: CASSSWTGNTGELFF. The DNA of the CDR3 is TGTGCCAGCAGTTCCTGGACTGGAAACACCGGGGAGCTGTTTTTT. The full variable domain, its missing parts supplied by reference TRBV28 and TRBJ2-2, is DVKVTQSSRYLVKRTGEKVFLECVQDMDHENMFWYRQDPGLGLRLIYFSYDVKMKEKGDIPEGYSVSREKKERFSLILESASTNQTSMYLCASSSWTGNTGELFFGEGSRLTVL.

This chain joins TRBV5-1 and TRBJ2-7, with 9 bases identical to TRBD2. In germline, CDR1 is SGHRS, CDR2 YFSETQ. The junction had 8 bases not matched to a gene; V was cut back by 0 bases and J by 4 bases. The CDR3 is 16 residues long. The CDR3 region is CASSLELAGAGYEQYF. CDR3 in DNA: TGCGCCAGCAGCTTGGAACTAGCGGGCGCTGGGTACGAGCAGTACTTC. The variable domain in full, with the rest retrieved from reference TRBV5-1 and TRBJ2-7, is KAGVTQTPRYLIKTRGQQVTLSCSPISGHRSVSWYQQTPGQGLQFLFEYFSETQRNKGNFPGRFSGRQFSNSRSEMNVSTLELGDSALYLCASSLELAGAGYEQYFGPGTRLTVT.

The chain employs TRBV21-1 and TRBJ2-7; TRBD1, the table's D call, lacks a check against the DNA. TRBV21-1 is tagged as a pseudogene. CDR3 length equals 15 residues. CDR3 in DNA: TGTGCCAGCAACACCCTAGCACAGGGGGCCTACGAGCAGTACTTC. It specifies CASNTLAQGAYEQYF.

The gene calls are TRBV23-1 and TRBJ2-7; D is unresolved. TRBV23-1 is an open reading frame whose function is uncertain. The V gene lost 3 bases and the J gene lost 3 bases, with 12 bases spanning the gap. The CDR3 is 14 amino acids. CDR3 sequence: CASSHSTSLYEQYF. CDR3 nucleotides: TGCGCCAGCAGTCATTCTACAAGCCTCTACGAGCAGTACTTC.

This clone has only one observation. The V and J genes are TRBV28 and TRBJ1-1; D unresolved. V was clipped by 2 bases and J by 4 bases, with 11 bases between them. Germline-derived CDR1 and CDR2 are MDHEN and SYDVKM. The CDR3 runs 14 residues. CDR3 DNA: TGTGCCAGCAGTTTAACGATAACCGGCACTGAAGCTTTCTTT. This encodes CASSLTITGTEAFF. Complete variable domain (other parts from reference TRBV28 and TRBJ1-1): DVKVTQSSRYLVKRTGEKVFLECVQDMDHENMFWYRQDPGLGLRLIYFSYDVKMKEKGDIPEGYSVSREKKERFSLILESASTNQTSMYLCASSLTITGTEAFFGQGTRLTVV.

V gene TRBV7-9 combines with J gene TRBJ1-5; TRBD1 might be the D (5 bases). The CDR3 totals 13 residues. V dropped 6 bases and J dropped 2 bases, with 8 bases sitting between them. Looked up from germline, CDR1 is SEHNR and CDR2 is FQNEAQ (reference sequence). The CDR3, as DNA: TGTGCCAGCAGTGGGGGTGGCAATCAGCCCCAGCATTTT. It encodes CASSGGGNQPQHF.

CDR3 amino acids: CASSRTGGDSNEKLFF. The CDR3 region has the DNA TGCGCCAGCAGCCGGACAGGGGGCGACAGTAATGAAAAACTGTTTTTT. V and J are TRBV5-1 and TRBJ1-4; 11 positions agree with TRBD1. CDR1 and CDR2 from the germline V gene are SGHRS and YFSETQ. V lost 4 bases, J lost 4 bases, and 6 bases stayed unmatched. This CDR3 has 16 residues.

The DNA for the CDR3 is TGCGCCAGCAGCTTTCCCAGCGGCCCCACCGGGGAGCTGTTTTTT. Translated, it gives CASSFPSGPTGELFF. V gene TRBV5-1 combines with J gene TRBJ2-2; a weak D match, TRBD2 (5 bases). This CDR3 is built from 15 residues. Trimming stripped 2 bases from V and 4 bases from J, with 12 bases between. Germline lookup yields CDR1 SGHRS and CDR2 YFSETQ.

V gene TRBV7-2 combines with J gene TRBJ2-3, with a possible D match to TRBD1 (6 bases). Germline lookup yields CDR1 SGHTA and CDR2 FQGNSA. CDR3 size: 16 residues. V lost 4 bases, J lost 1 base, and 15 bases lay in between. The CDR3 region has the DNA TGTGCCAGCAGCTCCACAGGGCTTCAGGGCACAGATACGCAGTATTTT. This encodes CASSSTGLQGTDTQYF.

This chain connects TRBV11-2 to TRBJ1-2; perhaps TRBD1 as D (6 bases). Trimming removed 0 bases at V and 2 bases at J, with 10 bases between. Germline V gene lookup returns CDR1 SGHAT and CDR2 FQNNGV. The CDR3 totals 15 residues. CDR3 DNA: TGTGCCAGCAGCTTAGATCTCGGGACAAACTATGGCTACACCTTC. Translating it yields CASSLDLGTNYGYTF. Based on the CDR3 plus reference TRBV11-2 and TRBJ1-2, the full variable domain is EAGVAQSPRYKIIEKRQSVAFWCNPISGHATLYWYQQILGQGPKLLIQFQNNGVVDDSQLPKDRFSAERLKGVDSTLKIQPAKLEDSAVYLCASSLDLGTNYGYTFGSGTRLTVV.

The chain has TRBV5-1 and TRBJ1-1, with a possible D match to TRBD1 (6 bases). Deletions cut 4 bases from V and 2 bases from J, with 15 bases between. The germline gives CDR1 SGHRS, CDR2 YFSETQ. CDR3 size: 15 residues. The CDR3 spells CASSPRGGTNTEAFF. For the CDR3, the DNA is TGCGCCAGCAGCCCACGAGGGGGGACCAACACTGAAGCTTTCTTT.

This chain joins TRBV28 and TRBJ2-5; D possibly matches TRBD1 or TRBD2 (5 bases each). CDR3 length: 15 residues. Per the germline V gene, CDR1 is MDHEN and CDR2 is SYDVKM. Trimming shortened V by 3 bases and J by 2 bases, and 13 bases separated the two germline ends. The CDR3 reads CASSFSIGTQETQYF. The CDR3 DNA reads TGTGCCAGCAGTTTCAGCATAGGGACGCAAGAGACCCAGTACTTC. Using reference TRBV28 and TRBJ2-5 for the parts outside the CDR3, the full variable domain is DVKVTQSSRYLVKRTGEKVFLECVQDMDHENMFWYRQDPGLGLRLIYFSYDVKMKEKGDIPEGYSVSREKKERFSLILESASTNQTSMYLCASSFSIGTQETQYFGPGTRLLVL.

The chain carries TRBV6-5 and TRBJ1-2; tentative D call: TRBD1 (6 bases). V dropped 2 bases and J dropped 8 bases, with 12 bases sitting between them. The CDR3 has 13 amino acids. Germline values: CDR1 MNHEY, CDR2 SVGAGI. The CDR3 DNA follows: TGTGCCAGCAGTTACCTAGGGGGAGGGGGCTACACCTTC. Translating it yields CASSYLGGGGYTF.

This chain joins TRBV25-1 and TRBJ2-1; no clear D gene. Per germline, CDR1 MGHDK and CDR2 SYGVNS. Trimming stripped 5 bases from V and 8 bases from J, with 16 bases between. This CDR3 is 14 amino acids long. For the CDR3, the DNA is TGTGCCAGCAGTTCGGGCGCCTCCCGGGATGAGCAGTTCTTC. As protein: CASSSGASRDEQFF.

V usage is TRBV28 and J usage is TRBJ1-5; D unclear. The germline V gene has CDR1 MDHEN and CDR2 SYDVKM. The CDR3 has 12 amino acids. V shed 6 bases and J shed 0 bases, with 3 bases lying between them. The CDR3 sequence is CASRGSNQPQHF. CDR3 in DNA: TGTGCCAGCAGGGGTAGCAATCAGCCCCAGCATTTT.

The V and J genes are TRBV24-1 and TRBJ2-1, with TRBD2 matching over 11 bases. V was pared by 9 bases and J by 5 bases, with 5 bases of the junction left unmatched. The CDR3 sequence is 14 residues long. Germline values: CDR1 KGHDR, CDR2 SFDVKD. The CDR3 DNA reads TGTGCCACCGGTGGGACTAGCGGACACAATGAGCAGTTCTTC. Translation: CATGGTSGHNEQFF.